Presented here are 11 T cell receptor beta chains from one specimen sequenced in a study of blood T cell repertoires in COVID-19. This table comes from immunoSEQ multiplex PCR, and its TCRdb copy is limited to in-frame clones, with some not included. The sample comprises under 500,000 clones, 70% to 90% of which are singletons, and around 1.8% rests with the top ten. Input material: PBMCs or T cells enriched from blood (not recorded which). Receptors were obtained from a woman aged 18-29 years with acute COVID-19.

The V gene is TRBV4-1, the J gene TRBJ2-4; 11 bases align to TRBD2. Per germline, CDR1 MGHRA and CDR2 YSYEKL. There are 16 residues in the CDR3. V lost 0 bases, J lost 12 bases, and 10 bases stayed unmatched. CDR3 DNA sequence: TGCGCCAGCAGCCAAGATAGGACCGGGACTAGCGGACGTCAGTACTTC. Translated: CASSQDRTGTSGRQYF.

This chain connects TRBV28 to TRBJ1-2; the match to TRBD1 covers 7 bases. V shed 6 bases, J shed 3 bases, and the junction held 16 bases outside the gene matches. CDR3 length equals 17 residues. Germline V gene data show CDR1 as MDHEN and CDR2 as SYDVKM. CDR3: CASSPSRRQGVDYGYTF. The CDR3 coding sequence is TGTGCCAGCAGCCCATCCCGGCGACAGGGCGTTGACTATGGCTACACCTTC.

The V gene is TRBV4-3, the J gene TRBJ1-6; TRBD1 matches at 7 bases. The CDR3 is 16 amino acids. Trimming took 4 bases from V and 5 from J; bases not matched to a gene: 8. Germline V gene sequence: CDR1 LGHNA, CDR2 YSLEER. CDR3 nucleotide sequence: TGCGCCAGCAGCCCCCATTGGGGGACAGATAATTCACCCCTCCACTTT. Its translation: CASSPHWGTDNSPLHF.

This sequence joins TRBV5-6 and TRBJ2-7, with 7 positions matching TRBD1. This CDR3 spans 15 amino acids. Germline CDR1 SGHDT, CDR2 YYEEEE. The junction had 7 bases not matched to a gene; V was cut back by 0 bases and J by 4 bases. The CDR3 DNA reads TGTGCCAGCAGCTTGGGAGGGACAGAGATATACGAGCAGTACTTC. Its translation is CASSLGGTEIYEQYF.

The V and J genes are TRBV28 and TRBJ1-5, with 7 positions matching TRBD1. CDR1 is MDHEN, CDR2 SYDVKM, per germline. CDR3 length: 15 residues. V was clipped by 6 bases and J by 2 bases; unmatched bases: 7. In DNA, the CDR3 is TGTGCCAGCAGGCCTGGGACAGCACGCAATCAGCCCCAGCATTTT. Protein product: CASRPGTARNQPQHF.

The chain recombines TRBV28 with TRBJ2-4, with 7 bases fitting TRBD2. This CDR3 has 18 residues. Germline trimming cut 3 bases from V and 0 bases from J; bases unmatched to any gene: 11. The germline V gene encodes CDR1 MDHEN and CDR2 SYDVKM. CDR3 region: CASSLGGWRVLAKNIQYF. DNA for the CDR3: TGTGCCAGCAGTTTGGGAGGGTGGCGGGTACTAGCCAAAAACATTCAGTACTTC. Using reference TRBV28 and TRBJ2-4 for the parts outside the CDR3, the full variable domain is DVKVTQSSRYLVKRTGEKVFLECVQDMDHENMFWYRQDPGLGLRLIYFSYDVKMKEKGDIPEGYSVSREKKERFSLILESASTNQTSMYLCASSLGGWRVLAKNIQYFGAGTRLSVL.

The V call is TRBV6-4, the J call TRBJ2-2; tentatively, D is TRBD1 (5 bases). The CDR3 spans 14 residues. V lost 4 bases to trimming and J lost 3 bases, with 9 bases between them. Germline V lookup: CDR1 MRHNA, CDR2 SNTAGT. The CDR3 loop is CASSVRQHTGELFF. The CDR3 DNA follows: TGTGCCAGCAGTGTGAGACAGCACACCGGGGAGCTGTTTTTT.

The genes are TRBV28 and TRBJ1-1, with TRBD1 matching over 11 bases. Germline CDR1 is MDHEN and CDR2 is SYDVKM. The J segment lost 7 bases and the V segment lost 3 bases, leaving 7 bases of the junction unmatched. The CDR3 extends over 15 amino acids. As DNA, the CDR3 is TGTGCCAGCAGTTTCTCGGACAGGGGGCTAGGTGAAGCTTTCTTT. This translates into CASSFSDRGLGEAFF. Supplemented by reference TRBV28 and TRBJ1-1, the full variable domain reads DVKVTQSSRYLVKRTGEKVFLECVQDMDHENMFWYRQDPGLGLRLIYFSYDVKMKEKGDIPEGYSVSREKKERFSLILESASTNQTSMYLCASSFSDRGLGEAFFGQGTRLTVV.

V gene TRBV21-1 combines with J gene TRBJ1-2; TRBD1, the table's D call, was not compared with the DNA. TRBV21-1 is noted as a pseudogene. The CDR3 is made up of 16 amino acids. Here the CDR3 DNA reads TGTGCCAGCAGCAAGACTCTTCCGGGACAGGGGAATGGCTACACCTTC. This codes for CASSKTLPGQGNGYTF.

The chain carries TRBV28 and TRBJ2-7, with D perhaps matching TRBD2 (6 bases). The CDR3 extends over 12 amino acids. Germline loops: CDR1 MDHEN, CDR2 SYDVKM. Trimming removed 6 bases from V and 6 bases from J, with 12 bases in between. The CDR3 protein is CASSLPGAEQYF. The CDR3 DNA is TGTGCCAGCAGCCTGCCGGGAGCCGAGCAGTACTTC.

The chain uses TRBV4-1 and TRBJ1-4; D might be TRBD1 (5 bases). Trimming shortened V by 4 bases and J by 0 bases, and 9 bases separated the two germline ends. CDR1 and CDR2 from the germline V gene are MGHRA and YSYEKL. CDR3 length equals 15 residues. CDR3 bases: TGCGCCAGCAGCCTTCCGGGGGCAACTAATGAAAAACTGTTTTTT. Amino acid sequence: CASSLPGATNEKLFF.